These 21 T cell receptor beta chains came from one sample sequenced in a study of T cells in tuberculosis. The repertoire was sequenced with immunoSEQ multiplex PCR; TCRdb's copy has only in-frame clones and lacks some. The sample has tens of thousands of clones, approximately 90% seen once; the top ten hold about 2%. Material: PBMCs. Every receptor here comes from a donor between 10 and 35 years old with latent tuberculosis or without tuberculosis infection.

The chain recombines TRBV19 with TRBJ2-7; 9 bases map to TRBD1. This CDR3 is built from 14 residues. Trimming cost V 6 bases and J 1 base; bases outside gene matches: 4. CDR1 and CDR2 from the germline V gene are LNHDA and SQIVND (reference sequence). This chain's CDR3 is CASRRGQGSYEQYF. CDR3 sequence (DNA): TGTGCCAGTAGGAGGGGACAGGGATCCTACGAGCAGTACTTC. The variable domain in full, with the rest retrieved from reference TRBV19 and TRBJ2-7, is DGGITQSPKYLFRKEGQNVTLSCEQNLNHDAMYWYRQDPGQGLRLIYYSQIVNDFQKGDIAEGYSVSREKKESFPLTVTSAQKNPTAFYLCASRRGQGSYEQYFGPGTRLTVT.

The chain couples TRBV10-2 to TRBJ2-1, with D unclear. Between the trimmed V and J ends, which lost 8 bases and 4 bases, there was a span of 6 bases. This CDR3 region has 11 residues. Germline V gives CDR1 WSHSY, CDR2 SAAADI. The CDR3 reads CASGLYNEQFF. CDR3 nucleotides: TGCGCCAGCGGGCTATACAATGAGCAGTTCTTC.

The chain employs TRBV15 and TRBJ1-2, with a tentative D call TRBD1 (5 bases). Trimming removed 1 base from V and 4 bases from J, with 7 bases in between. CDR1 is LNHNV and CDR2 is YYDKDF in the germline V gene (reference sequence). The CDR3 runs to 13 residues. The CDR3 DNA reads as TGTGCCACCAGCAGAGGCGGGGCCTATGGCTACACCTTC. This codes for CATSRGGAYGYTF.

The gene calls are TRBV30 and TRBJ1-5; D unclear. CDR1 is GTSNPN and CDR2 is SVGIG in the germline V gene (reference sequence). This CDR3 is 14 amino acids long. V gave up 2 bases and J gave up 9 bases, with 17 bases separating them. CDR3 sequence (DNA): TGTGCCTGGAGTTACGGACGGGGTCGAGGGCCCCAGCATTTT. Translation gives CAWSYGRGRGPQHF.

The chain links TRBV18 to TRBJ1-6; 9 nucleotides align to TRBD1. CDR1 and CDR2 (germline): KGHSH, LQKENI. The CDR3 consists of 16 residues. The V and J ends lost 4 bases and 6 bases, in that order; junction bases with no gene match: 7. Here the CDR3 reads CASSLLTGGGNSPLHF. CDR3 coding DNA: TGTGCCAGCTCACTATTGACAGGGGGGGGTAATTCACCCCTCCACTTT. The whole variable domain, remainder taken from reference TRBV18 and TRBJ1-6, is NAGVMQNPRHLVRRRGQEARLRCSPMKGHSHVYWYRQLPEEGLKFMVYLQKENIIDESGMPKERFSAEFPKEGPSILRIQQVVRGDSAAYFCASSLLTGGGNSPLHFGNGTRLTVT.

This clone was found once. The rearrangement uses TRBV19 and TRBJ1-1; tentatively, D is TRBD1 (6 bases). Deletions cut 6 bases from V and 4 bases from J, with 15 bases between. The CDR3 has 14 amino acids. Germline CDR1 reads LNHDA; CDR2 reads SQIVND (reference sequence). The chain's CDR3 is CASSRGGGGTEAFF. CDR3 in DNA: TGTGCCAGTAGCCGAGGGGGGGGTGGCACTGAAGCTTTCTTT.

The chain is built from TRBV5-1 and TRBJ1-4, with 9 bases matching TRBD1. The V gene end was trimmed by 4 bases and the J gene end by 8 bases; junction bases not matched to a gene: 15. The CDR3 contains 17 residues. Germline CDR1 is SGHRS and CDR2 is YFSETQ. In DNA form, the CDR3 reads TGCGCCAGCAGCGCACAACAACCGGGACAGGGAAACGAAAAACTGTTTTTT. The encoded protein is CASSAQQPGQGNEKLFF.

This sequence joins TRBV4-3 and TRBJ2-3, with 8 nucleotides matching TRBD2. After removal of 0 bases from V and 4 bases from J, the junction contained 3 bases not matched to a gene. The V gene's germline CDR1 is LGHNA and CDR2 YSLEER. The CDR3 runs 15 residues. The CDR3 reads CASSQDRGGPDTQYF. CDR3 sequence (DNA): TGCGCCAGCAGCCAAGATCGGGGGGGCCCAGATACGCAGTATTTT.

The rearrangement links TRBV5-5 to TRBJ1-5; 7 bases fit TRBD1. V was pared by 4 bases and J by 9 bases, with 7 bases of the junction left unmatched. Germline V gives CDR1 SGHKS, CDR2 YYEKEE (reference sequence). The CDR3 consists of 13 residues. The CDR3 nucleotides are TGTGCCAGCAGCCGGGACAGTCCGGGGCCCCAGCATTTT. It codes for CASSRDSPGPQHF.

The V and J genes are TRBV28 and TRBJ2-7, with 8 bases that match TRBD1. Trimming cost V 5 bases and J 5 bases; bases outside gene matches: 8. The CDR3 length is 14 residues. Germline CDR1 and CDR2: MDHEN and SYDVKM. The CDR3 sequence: CASSQDREWDEQYF. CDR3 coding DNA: TGTGCCAGCAGTCAGGACAGGGAGTGGGACGAGCAGTACTTC.

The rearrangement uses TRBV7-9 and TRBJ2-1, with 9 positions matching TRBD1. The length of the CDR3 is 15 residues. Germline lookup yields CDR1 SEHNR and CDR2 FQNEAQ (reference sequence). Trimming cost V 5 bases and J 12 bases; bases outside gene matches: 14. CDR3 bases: TGTGCCAGCAGCCCGCCGGACAGGGGAGCCGTGGGGCAGTTCTTC. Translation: CASSPPDRGAVGQFF.

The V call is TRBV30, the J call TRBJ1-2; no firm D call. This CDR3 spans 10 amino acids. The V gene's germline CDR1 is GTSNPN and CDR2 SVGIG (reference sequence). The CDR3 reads CAQRDYGYTF. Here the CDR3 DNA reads TGTGCTCAGCGTGACTATGGCTACACCTTC.

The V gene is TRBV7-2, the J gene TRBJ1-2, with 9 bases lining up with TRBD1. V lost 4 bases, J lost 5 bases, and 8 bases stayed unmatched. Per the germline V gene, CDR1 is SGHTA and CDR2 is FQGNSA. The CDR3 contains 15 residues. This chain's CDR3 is CASSSRTGAGYGYTF. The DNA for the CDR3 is TGTGCCAGCAGCTCAAGGACAGGGGCAGGGTATGGCTACACCTTC.

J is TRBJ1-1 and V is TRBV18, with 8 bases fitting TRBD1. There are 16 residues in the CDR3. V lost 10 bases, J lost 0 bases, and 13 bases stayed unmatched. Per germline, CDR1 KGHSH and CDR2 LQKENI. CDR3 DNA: TGTGCCACTCGGACAGGGAGGGCAGCAATGAACACTGAAGCTTTCTTT. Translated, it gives CATRTGRAAMNTEAFF. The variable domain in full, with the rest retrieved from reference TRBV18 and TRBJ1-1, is NAGVMQNPRHLVRRRGQEARLRCSPMKGHSHVYWYRQLPEEGLKFMVYLQKENIIDESGMPKERFSAEFPKEGPSILRIQQVVRGDSAAYFCATRTGRAAMNTEAFFGQGTRLTVV.

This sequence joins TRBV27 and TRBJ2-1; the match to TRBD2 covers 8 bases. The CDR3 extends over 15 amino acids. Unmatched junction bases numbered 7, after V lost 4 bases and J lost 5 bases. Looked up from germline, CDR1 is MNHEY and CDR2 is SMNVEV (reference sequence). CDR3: CASSSVGLGDNEQFF. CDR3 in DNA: TGTGCCAGCAGTTCGGTGGGACTAGGAGACAATGAGCAGTTCTTC.

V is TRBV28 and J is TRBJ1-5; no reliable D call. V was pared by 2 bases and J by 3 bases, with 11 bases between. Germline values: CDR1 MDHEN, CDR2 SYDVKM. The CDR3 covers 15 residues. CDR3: CASSLPRSYNQPQHF. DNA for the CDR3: TGTGCCAGCAGTTTACCGAGGTCGTACAATCAGCCCCAGCATTTT.

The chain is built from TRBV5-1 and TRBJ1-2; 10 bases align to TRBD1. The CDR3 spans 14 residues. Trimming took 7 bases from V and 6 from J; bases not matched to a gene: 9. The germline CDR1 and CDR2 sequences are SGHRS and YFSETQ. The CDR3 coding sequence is TGCGCCAGCCTCCCCGGGACAGGGGAGGATGGCTACACCTTC. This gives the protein CASLPGTGEDGYTF.

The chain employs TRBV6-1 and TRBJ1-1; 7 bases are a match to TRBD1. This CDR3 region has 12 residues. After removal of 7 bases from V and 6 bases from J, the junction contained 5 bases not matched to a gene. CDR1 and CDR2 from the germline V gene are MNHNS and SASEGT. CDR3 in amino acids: CASTLDRAEAFF. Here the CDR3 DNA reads TGTGCCAGCACGTTAGACAGGGCTGAAGCTTTCTTT.

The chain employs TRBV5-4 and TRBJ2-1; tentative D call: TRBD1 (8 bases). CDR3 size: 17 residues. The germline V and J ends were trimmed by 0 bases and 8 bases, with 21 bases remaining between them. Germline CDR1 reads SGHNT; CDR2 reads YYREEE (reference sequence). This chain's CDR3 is CASSLAKNRGGDHEQFF. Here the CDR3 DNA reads TGTGCCAGCAGCTTGGCGAAAAACAGGGGGGGGGACCATGAGCAGTTCTTC.

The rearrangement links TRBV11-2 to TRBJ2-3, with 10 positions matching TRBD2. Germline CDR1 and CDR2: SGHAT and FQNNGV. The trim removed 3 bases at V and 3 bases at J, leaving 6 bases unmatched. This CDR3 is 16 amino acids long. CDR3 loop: CASSFVSGRRTDTQYF. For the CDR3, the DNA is TGTGCCAGCAGCTTTGTTAGCGGGAGGAGAACAGATACGCAGTATTTT.

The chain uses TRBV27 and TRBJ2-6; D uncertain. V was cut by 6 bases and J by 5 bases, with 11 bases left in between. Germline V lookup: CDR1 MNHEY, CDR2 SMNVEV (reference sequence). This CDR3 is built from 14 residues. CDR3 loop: CASSSPYRANVLTF. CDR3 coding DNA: TGTGCCAGCAGCTCACCCTACCGGGCCAACGTCCTGACTTTC.